Below, 14 T cell receptor beta chains from the same sample are listed, as sequenced in a study of shared clonotypes between healthy human individuals. The table came from immunoSEQ multiplex PCR; TCRdb's copy has only in-frame clones and leaves some out. This table holds just under 350,000 clones, about 70% found once. The sequenced sample was memory CD4+ T cells sorted from blood. The sample's subset: CD45RA-negative fraction. The receptors here all came from a man aged 30-40 years in good health.

The J gene is TRBJ2-2, the V gene TRBV4-2, with D perhaps being TRBD1 or TRBD2 (5 bases each). The germline gives CDR1 LGHNA, CDR2 YNFKEQ. Deletions cut 0 bases from V and 1 base from J, with 24 bases between. The CDR3 is made up of 21 amino acids. The CDR3 protein is CASSQDSPRLAAGRNTGELFF. The DNA of the CDR3 is TGTGCCAGCAGCCAAGATTCCCCTCGATTGGCGGCAGGGAGGAACACCGGGGAGCTGTTTTTT.

The V and J genes are TRBV7-2 and TRBJ1-4; no clear D. V gave up 5 bases and J gave up 8 bases, with 15 bases separating them. The CDR3 consists of 14 residues. Germline values: CDR1 SGHTA, CDR2 FQGNSA. The CDR3 nucleotides are TGTGCCAGCAGCCGGGCCTCCGGTGGGGAAAAACTGTTTTTT. This gives the protein CASSRASGGEKLFF.

V and J are TRBV28 and TRBJ2-2; 15 positions match TRBD2. Germline lookup yields CDR1 MDHEN and CDR2 SYDVKM. Trimming cost V 6 bases and J 6 bases; bases outside gene matches: 2. The CDR3 consists of 15 residues. CDR3 DNA sequence: TGTGCCAGCAGCCGGACTAGCGGGAGGGCCGGGGAGCTGTTTTTT. It encodes CASSRTSGRAGELFF.

This clone was seen a few times. The chain has TRBV28 and TRBJ2-2; possible D gene TRBD1, 6 bases. Germline V gives CDR1 MDHEN, CDR2 SYDVKM. The CDR3 loop spans 18 amino acids. V lost 1 base, J lost 1 base, and 16 bases lay in between. The CDR3 reads CASSLFRMGAWNTGELFF. CDR3 DNA sequence: TGTGCCAGCAGTTTATTCCGGATGGGGGCATGGAACACCGGGGAGCTGTTTTTT. Complete variable domain (other parts from reference TRBV28 and TRBJ2-2): DVKVTQSSRYLVKRTGEKVFLECVQDMDHENMFWYRQDPGLGLRLIYFSYDVKMKEKGDIPEGYSVSREKKERFSLILESASTNQTSMYLCASSLFRMGAWNTGELFFGEGSRLTVL.

The chain employs TRBV18 and TRBJ2-2; no firm D call. CDR1 and CDR2 from the germline V gene are KGHSH and LQKENI. This CDR3 comprises 14 residues. The germline V and J ends were trimmed by 4 bases and 7 bases, with 13 bases remaining between them. The CDR3 region is CASSLLKVNGELFF. The CDR3 DNA sequence: TGTGCCAGCTCACTCCTAAAAGTAAACGGGGAGCTGTTTTTT.

V and J are TRBV4-1 and TRBJ2-1; 8 bases map to TRBD2. Germline CDR1 MGHRA, CDR2 YSYEKL. This CDR3 spans 14 amino acids. The ends lost 4 bases at V and 8 bases at J; junction bases unmatched: 7. For the CDR3, the DNA is TGCGCCAGCAGCCTAGCGGGGTCTCTTGATGAGCAGTTCTTC. It encodes CASSLAGSLDEQFF.

The rearrangement links TRBV30 to TRBJ2-3, with D possibly TRBD1 on 5 matching bases. Looked up from germline, CDR1 is GTSNPN and CDR2 is SVGIG (reference sequence). Trimming removed 5 bases from V and 6 bases from J, with 12 bases in between. This CDR3 spans 12 amino acids. CDR3 sequence: CAWGQGRDTQYF. The CDR3 DNA is TGTGCCTGGGGGCAGGGAAGGGATACGCAGTATTTT.

Only a few counts were recorded for this clone. The rearrangement links TRBV19 to TRBJ2-7; perhaps TRBD2 as D (5 bases). The CDR3 spans 14 residues. V was cut by 2 bases and J by 1 base, with 9 bases left in between. Per the germline V gene, CDR1 is LNHDA and CDR2 is SQIVND (reference sequence). CDR3 sequence (DNA): TGTGCCAGTAGTATAAAGCGGAATTCCTACGAGCAGTACTTC. Its translation: CASSIKRNSYEQYF.

This clone was found once. The chain recombines TRBV18 with TRBJ2-7, with 10 bases matching TRBD1. CDR1 is KGHSH, CDR2 LQKENI, per germline. V shed 8 bases, J shed 10 bases, and the junction held 8 bases outside the gene matches. The length of the CDR3 is 12 residues. The CDR3 region has the DNA TGTGCCAGCCGCACGACAGGGGGCATCCAGTACTTC. Its translation is CASRTTGGIQYF.

The chain uses TRBV21-1 and TRBJ2-7. TRBV21-1 is a pseudogene. The CDR3 length is 13 residues. In nucleotides, the CDR3 is TGTGCCAGCAGCAAAGAGGGAAACTACGAGCAGTACTTC. Protein: CASSKEGNYEQYF.

The V gene is TRBV19, the J gene TRBJ1-1; D is uncertain. The germline V and J ends were trimmed by 3 bases and 6 bases, with 14 bases remaining between them. Germline CDR1 LNHDA, CDR2 SQIVND (reference sequence). CDR3 length: 14 residues. CDR3 loop: CASSIGSSAPEAFF. CDR3 DNA: TGTGCCAGTAGTATCGGTTCATCTGCTCCTGAAGCTTTCTTT.

The rearrangement joins TRBV2 to TRBJ1-1; D perhaps matches TRBD1 (6 bases). Trimming took off 6 bases at V and 1 base at J, with 12 bases between the two ends. The germline gives CDR1 SNHLY, CDR2 FYNNEI. The CDR3 loop spans 14 amino acids. CDR3 loop: CASRWRTENTEAFF. DNA of the CDR3: TGTGCCAGCAGGTGGCGGACAGAGAACACTGAAGCTTTCTTT.

This chain uses TRBV30 with TRBJ1-2; tentatively, D is TRBD1 (5 bases). Germline-derived CDR1 and CDR2 are GTSNPN and SVGIG (reference sequence). Trimming pared 1 base from V and 7 bases from J, leaving 22 bases between. This CDR3 has 16 amino acids. This CDR3 reads CAWSATGGGLLAGYTF. DNA for the CDR3: TGTGCCTGGAGTGCTACGGGTGGGGGACTTCTTGCTGGCTACACCTTC.

The rearrangement uses TRBV2 and TRBJ2-1, with a tentative D call TRBD2 (6 bases). The ends were cut back, 1 base at V and 9 bases at J, with 10 bases in the middle. Germline CDR1 SNHLY, CDR2 FYNNEI. CDR3 size: 13 residues. CDR3 DNA: TGTGCCAGCAGTGAAGACGGGGGAGGTGAGCAGTTCTTC. Translated: CASSEDGGGEQFF.